Reported below is one T cell receptor beta chain. What it recognizes is unknown. With 4 bases removed from V and 2 bases from J, the gap between germline ends came to 18 bases. The CDR3 covers 16 residues. Germline assignment: CDR1 SGHDT and CDR2 YYEEEE. The sample belongs to a study of T cell responses to AZD1222 COVID-19 vaccine. Whole-study results and caveats: Females outnumbered males among donors, who were mostly white British; clonal diversity was possibly underestimated.

Produced via immunoSEQ multiplex PCR; TCRdb's table is partial and in-frame only. The table records 120,000 to 150,000 clones, around 93% of them present only once. This specimen consisted of peripheral blood, obtained on day 0 of AZD1222 vaccination. V and J are TRBV5-6 and TRBJ1-2; TRBD1 is a possible D gene (5 bases). This TCR was recovered from an adult in good health. This CDR3 reads CASSTTWVGANYGYTF. CDR3 in DNA: TGTGCCAGCAGCACCACGTGGGTAGGGGCGAACTATGGCTACACCTTC.